This paragraph reports one T cell receptor (beta chain). Its antigen is unknown. Data came from immunoSEQ multiplex PCR; TCRdb stores just in-frame clones and leaves some out. The table has roughly 53,000 clones, more than 85% seen once; the top ten hold approximately 18%. These data come from a study of OX40 agonist ivuxolimab in advanced cancers. Study background: Partial responses occurred in three patients (one hepatocellular carcinoma, two cutaneous melanoma).

The CDR3 totals 14 residues. Looked up from germline, CDR1 is MNHEY and CDR2 is SVGAGI. Trimming took 6 bases from V and 8 from J; bases not matched to a gene: 8. Study outcomes and limitations: Researchers did not determine the expanded peripheral T cells' antigen specificity. The study found that CD8+ T cells averaged more expanded clones than CD4+. CD4+ and CD8+ T cells in blood underwent clonal expansion by week 6 at 0.1 to 3.0 mg/kg.

This receptor was taken from an adult with an advanced solid tumor such as melanoma, head and neck, liver or kidney cancer. The chain employs TRBV6-5 and TRBJ1-5; 9 nucleotides match TRBD1. Here the sequenced sample was CD4+ or CD8+ T cells sorted from blood, taken in a trial of the OX40 agonist ivuxolimab. In DNA, the CDR3 is TGTGCCAGCAGGACAGGGGGTGGCCGGGAGCCCCAGCATTTT. This encodes CASRTGGGREPQHF.